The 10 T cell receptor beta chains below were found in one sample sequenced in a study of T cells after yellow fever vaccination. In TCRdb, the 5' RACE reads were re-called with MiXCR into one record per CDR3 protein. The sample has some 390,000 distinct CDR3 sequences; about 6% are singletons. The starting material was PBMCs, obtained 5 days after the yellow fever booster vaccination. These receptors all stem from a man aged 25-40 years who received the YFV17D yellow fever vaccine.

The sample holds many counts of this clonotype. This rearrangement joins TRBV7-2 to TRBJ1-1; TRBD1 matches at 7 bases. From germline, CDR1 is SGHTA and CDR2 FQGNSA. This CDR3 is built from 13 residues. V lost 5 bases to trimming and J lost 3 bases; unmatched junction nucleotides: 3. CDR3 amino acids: CASSLTGDTEAFF. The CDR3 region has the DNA TGTGCCAGCAGCCTCACAGGGGACACTGAAGCTTTCTTT.

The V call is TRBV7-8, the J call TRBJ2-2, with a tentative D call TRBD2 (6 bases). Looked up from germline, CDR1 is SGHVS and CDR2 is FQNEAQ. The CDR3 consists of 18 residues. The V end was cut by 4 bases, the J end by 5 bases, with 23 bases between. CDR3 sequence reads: CASSSPYPSGVGTGELFF. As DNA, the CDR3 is TGTGCCAGCAGCTCCCCCTACCCTTCGGGGGTTGGAACCGGGGAGCTGTTTTTT.

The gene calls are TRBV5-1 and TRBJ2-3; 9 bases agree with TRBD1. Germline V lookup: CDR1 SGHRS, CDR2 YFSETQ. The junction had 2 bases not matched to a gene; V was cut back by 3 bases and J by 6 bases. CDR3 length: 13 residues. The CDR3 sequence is CASSYDRGDTQYF. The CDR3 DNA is TGCGCCAGCAGCTACGACAGGGGGGATACGCAGTATTTT.

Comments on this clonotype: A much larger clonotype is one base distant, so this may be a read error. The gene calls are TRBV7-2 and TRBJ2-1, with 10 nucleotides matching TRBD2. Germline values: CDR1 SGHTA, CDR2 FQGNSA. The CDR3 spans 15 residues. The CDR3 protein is CASIIPASGRNVQFF. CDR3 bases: TGTGCCAGCATTATCCCGGCTAGCGGGAGAAATGTGCAGTTCTTC. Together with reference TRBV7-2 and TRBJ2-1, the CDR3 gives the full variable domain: GAGVSQSPSNKVTEKGKDVELRCDPISGHTALYWYRQSLGQGLEFLIYFQGNSAPDKSGLPSDRFSAERTGGSVSTLTIQRTQQEDSAVYLCASIIPASGRNVQFFGPGTRLTVL.

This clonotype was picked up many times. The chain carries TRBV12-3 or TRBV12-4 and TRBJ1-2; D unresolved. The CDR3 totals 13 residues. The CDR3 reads CASRAGNNYGYTF. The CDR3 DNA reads TGTGCTTCCCGGGCAGGAAATAACTATGGCTACACCTTC.

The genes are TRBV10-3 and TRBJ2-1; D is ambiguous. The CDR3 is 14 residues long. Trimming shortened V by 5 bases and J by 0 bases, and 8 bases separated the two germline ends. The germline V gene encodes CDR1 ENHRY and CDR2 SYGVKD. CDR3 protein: CAISRDGSYNEQFF. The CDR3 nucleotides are TGTGCCATCAGTCGTGACGGCTCCTACAATGAGCAGTTCTTC.

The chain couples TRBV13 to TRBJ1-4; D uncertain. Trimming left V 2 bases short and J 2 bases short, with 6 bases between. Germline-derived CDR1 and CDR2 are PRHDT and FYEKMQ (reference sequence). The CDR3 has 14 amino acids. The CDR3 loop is CASSLKETNEKLFF. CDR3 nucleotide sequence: TGTGCCAGCAGCTTAAAGGAGACTAATGAAAAACTGTTTTTT.

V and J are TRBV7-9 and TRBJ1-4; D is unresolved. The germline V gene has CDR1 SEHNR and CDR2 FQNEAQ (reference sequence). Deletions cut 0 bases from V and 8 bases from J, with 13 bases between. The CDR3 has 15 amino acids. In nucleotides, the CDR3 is TGTGCCAGCAGCTTAGCCGAAATTCAGACCGAAAAACTGTTTTTT. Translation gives CASSLAEIQTEKLFF. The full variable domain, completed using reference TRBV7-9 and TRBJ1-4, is DTGVSQNPRHKITKRGQNVTFRCDPISEHNRLYWYRQTLGQGPEFLTYFQNEAQLEKSRLLSDRFSAERPKGSFSTLEIQRTEQGDSAMYLCASSLAEIQTEKLFFGSGTQLSVL.

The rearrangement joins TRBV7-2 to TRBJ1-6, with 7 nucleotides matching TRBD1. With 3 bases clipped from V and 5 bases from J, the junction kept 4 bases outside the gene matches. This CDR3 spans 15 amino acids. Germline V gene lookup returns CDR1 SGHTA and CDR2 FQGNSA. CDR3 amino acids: CASSFTGTDNSPLHF. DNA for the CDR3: TGTGCCAGCAGCTTTACCGGGACAGATAATTCACCCCTCCACTTT.

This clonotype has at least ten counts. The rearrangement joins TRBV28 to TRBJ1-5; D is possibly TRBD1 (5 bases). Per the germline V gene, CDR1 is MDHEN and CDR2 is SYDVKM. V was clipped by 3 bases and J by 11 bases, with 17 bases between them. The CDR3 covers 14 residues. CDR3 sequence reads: CASSFVREDRAQHF. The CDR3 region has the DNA TGTGCCAGCAGTTTCGTCAGGGAGGATCGGGCCCAGCATTTT.